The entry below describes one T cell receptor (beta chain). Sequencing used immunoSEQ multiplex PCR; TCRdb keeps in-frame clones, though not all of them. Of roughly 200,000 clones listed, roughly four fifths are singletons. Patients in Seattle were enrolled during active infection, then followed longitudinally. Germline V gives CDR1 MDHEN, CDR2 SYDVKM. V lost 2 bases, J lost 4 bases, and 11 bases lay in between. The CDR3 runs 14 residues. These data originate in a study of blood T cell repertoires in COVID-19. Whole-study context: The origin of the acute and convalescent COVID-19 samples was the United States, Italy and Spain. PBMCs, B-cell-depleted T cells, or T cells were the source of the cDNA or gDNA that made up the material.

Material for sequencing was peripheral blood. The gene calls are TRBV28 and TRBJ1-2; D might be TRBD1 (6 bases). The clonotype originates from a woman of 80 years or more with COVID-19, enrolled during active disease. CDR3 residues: CASSLGGAIYGYTF. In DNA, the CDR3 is TGTGCCAGCAGTTTAGGGGGCGCGATCTATGGCTACACCTTC.